These 17 T cell receptor beta chains share one sample of origin, sequenced in a study of T cell responses to AZD1222 COVID-19 vaccine. Sequencing used immunoSEQ multiplex PCR; TCRdb keeps in-frame clones, though not all of them. The sample holds fewer than 110,000 clones; around 91% are singletons and the top ten take 4% to 6%. The source was peripheral blood, collected on day 0 of AZD1222 vaccination. These receptors all stem from an adult in good health.

V gene TRBV29-1 combines with J gene TRBJ1-1, with D uncertain. Per germline, CDR1 SQVTM and CDR2 ANQGSEA. V dropped 1 base and J dropped 4 bases, with 13 bases sitting between them. CDR3 length: 14 amino acids. The CDR3 nucleotides read TGCAGCGTTGAAGCCCACCTAGGAAGCACTGAAGCTTTCTTT. This gives the protein CSVEAHLGSTEAFF.

As regards this clone: An end of the junction differs from the germline gene, which may be a read error. The V call is TRBV7-2, the J call TRBJ2-7, with D perhaps TRBD1 (6 bases). CDR3 length: 13 amino acids. In germline, CDR1 is SGHTA, CDR2 FQGNSA. The DNA of the CDR3 is TGTGCCAGCAGCTTAGCCGAGCGAACAGGGTCCCTCTTC. This encodes CASSLAERTGSLF.

The chain has TRBV18 and TRBJ1-6, with D uncertain. CDR1 and CDR2 (germline): KGHSH, LQKENI. Between the trimmed V and J ends, which lost 3 bases and 0 bases, there was a span of 12 bases. CDR3 length: 17 amino acids. DNA of the CDR3: TGTGCCAGCTCACCGGTCGGCGGGAGCTCCTATAATTCACCCCTCCACTTT. This encodes CASSPVGGSSYNSPLHF.

This chain joins TRBV11-2 and TRBJ1-2; no firm D call. Germline lookup yields CDR1 SGHAT and CDR2 FQNNGV. Trimming shortened V by 4 bases and J by 2 bases, and 8 bases separated the two germline ends. The CDR3 totals 13 residues. The CDR3 DNA follows: TGTGCCAGCAGCTCCGACACGAACTATGGCTACACCTTC. Protein: CASSSDTNYGYTF.

This chain connects TRBV27 to TRBJ2-3; 12 bases match TRBD2. The germline V gene encodes CDR1 MNHEY and CDR2 SMNVEV (reference sequence). The CDR3 is made up of 17 amino acids. J was trimmed by 6 bases and V by 5 bases; bases with no gene match: 12. CDR3 nucleotides: TGTGCCAGCAGTCCGTTAAGACTAGCGGGGGCGGGGGATACGCAGTATTTT. Translation: CASSPLRLAGAGDTQYF.

The chain has TRBV6-6 and TRBJ2-1, with D perhaps matching TRBD2 (7 bases). The CDR3 consists of 16 residues. Germline CDR1 MNHNY, CDR2 SVGAGI (reference sequence). The ends were cut back, 0 bases at V and 2 bases at J, with 11 bases in the middle. The CDR3 loop reads CASSYSWGGPYNEQFF. The CDR3, as DNA: TGTGCCAGCAGTTACTCTTGGGGGGGGCCCTACAATGAGCAGTTCTTC.

The J gene is TRBJ2-2, the V gene TRBV2; TRBD1 matches at 12 bases. The length of the CDR3 is 17 residues. Germline CDR1 is SNHLY and CDR2 is FYNNEI. The ends lost 6 bases at V and 7 bases at J; junction bases unmatched: 12. CDR3 loop: CASRGWDRGRSGGELFF. The CDR3 bases are TGTGCCAGCAGAGGGTGGGACAGGGGGCGATCGGGCGGGGAGCTGTTTTTT.

V and J are TRBV5-4 and TRBJ1-4; 7 nucleotides line up with TRBD1. CDR3 length equals 13 residues. Germline V CDR1 and CDR2: SGHNT, YYREEE (reference sequence). V shed 1 base, J shed 8 bases, and the junction held 2 bases outside the gene matches. The CDR3 sequence is CASSLWGQEKLFF. The CDR3 DNA reads as TGTGCCAGCAGCTTGTGGGGACAGGAAAAACTGTTTTTT.

V usage is TRBV30 and J usage is TRBJ1-5, with D hard to call. Trimming left V 2 bases short and J 4 bases short, with 9 bases between. This CDR3 comprises 13 residues. CDR1 and CDR2 (germline): GTSNPN, SVGIG (reference sequence). Written as DNA, the CDR3 is TGTGCCTGGAGTAATCGAGGTAATCAGCCCCAGCATTTT. It yields the protein CAWSNRGNQPQHF.

The chain is built from TRBV6-5 and TRBJ2-5; D could derive from TRBD1 or TRBD2 (5 bases each). CDR1 is MNHEY and CDR2 is SVGAGI in the germline V gene. The germline V and J ends were trimmed by 10 bases and 5 bases, with 20 bases remaining between them. This CDR3 comprises 14 residues. CDR3 loop: CATLGRPLGETQYF. Written as DNA, the CDR3 is TGTGCCACCCTGGGACGACCCTTGGGGGAGACCCAGTACTTC.

The rearrangement uses TRBV4-1 and TRBJ2-1; a possible D gene is TRBD1 (6 bases). The length of the CDR3 is 15 residues. V was pared by 1 base and J by 10 bases, with 17 bases between. CDR1 is MGHRA and CDR2 is YSYEKL in the germline V gene. The CDR3 reads CASSQGSRGALEQFF. The CDR3 DNA follows: TGCGCCAGCAGCCAAGGCTCCAGGGGCGCTTTGGAGCAGTTCTTC.

This sequence joins TRBV2 and TRBJ1-6; D gene uncertain. V was shortened by 8 bases and J by 9 bases, with 14 bases between the two germline ends. In germline, CDR1 is SNHLY, CDR2 FYNNEI. This CDR3 contains 13 residues. CDR3 loop: CASRATMGSPLHF. The CDR3 bases are TGTGCCAGCCGGGCCACGATGGGTTCACCCCTCCACTTT.

The chain recombines TRBV7-9 with TRBJ2-2; a possible D gene is TRBD1 (7 bases). This CDR3 spans 16 amino acids. Trimming left V 5 bases short and J 0 bases short, with 13 bases between. Germline loops: CDR1 SEHNR, CDR2 FQNEAQ (reference sequence). DNA for the CDR3: TGTGCCAGCAGCGCGCCAGGGGGGACGAACACCGGGGAGCTGTTTTTT. Translated, it gives CASSAPGGTNTGELFF.

This sequence joins TRBV29-1 and TRBJ1-2, with unresolved D. Between the trimmed V and J ends, which lost 6 bases and 6 bases, there was a span of 11 bases. The CDR3 has 11 residues. Germline V gene lookup returns CDR1 SQVTM and CDR2 ANQGSEA. Here the CDR3 DNA reads TGCAGCGTAGACGGACTCGATGGCTACACCTTC. Protein: CSVDGLDGYTF.

The genes are TRBV19 and TRBJ1-5; D possibly corresponds to TRBD1 (6 bases). V was trimmed by 3 bases and J by 3 bases, leaving 12 bases between them. The CDR3 runs 15 residues. Germline loops: CDR1 LNHDA, CDR2 SQIVND (reference sequence). The CDR3 DNA reads as TGTGCCAGTAGTATGGGGGCAGGGCTCAATCAGCCCCAGCATTTT. This gives the protein CASSMGAGLNQPQHF.

DNA of the CDR3: TGTGCCAGCTCCTATTCCTCACCGGACGAGGGCCATCAGCCCCAGCATTTT. Residues: CASSYSSPDEGHQPQHF. This rearrangement joins TRBV18 to TRBJ1-5; D is uncertain. The CDR3 loop spans 17 amino acids. Deletions cut 6 bases from V and 5 bases from J, with 23 bases between. Germline values: CDR1 KGHSH, CDR2 LQKENI. The full variable domain, in which reference TRBV18 and TRBJ1-5 provide the parts outside the CDR3, is NAGVMQNPRHLVRRRGQEARLRCSPMKGHSHVYWYRQLPEEGLKFMVYLQKENIIDESGMPKERFSAEFPKEGPSILRIQQVVRGDSAAYFCASSYSSPDEGHQPQHFGDGTRLSIL.

This chain joins TRBV27 and TRBJ2-1; perhaps D is TRBD1 or TRBD2 (6 bases each). V was cut by 3 bases and J by 7 bases, with 13 bases left in between. The CDR3 loop spans 14 amino acids. Germline CDR1 and CDR2: MNHEY and SMNVEV (reference sequence). The CDR3 protein is CASSLGGPGNEQFF. DNA for the CDR3: TGTGCCAGCAGTTTGGGGGGCCCGGGGAATGAGCAGTTCTTC.